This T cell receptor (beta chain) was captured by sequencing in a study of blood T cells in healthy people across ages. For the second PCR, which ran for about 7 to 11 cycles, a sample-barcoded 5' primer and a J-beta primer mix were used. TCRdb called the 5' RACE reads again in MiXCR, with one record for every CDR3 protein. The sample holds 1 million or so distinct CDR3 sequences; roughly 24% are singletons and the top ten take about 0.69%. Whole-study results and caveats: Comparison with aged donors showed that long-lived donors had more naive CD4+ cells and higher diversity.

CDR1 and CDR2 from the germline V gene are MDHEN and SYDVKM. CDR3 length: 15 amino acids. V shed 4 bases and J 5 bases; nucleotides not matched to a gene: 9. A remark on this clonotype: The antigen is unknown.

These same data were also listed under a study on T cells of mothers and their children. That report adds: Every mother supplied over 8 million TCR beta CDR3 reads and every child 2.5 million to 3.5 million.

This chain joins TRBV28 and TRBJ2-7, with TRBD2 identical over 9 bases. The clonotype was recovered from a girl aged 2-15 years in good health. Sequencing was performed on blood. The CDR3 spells CASSSGASGNDEQYF. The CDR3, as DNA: TGTGCCAGCAGTTCCGGGGCTAGCGGGAACGACGAGCAGTACTTC. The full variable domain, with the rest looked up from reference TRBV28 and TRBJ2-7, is DVKVTQSSRYLVKRTGEKVFLECVQDMDHENMFWYRQDPGLGLRLIYFSYDVKMKEKGDIPEGYSVSREKKERFSLILESASTNQTSMYLCASSSGASGNDEQYFGPGTRLTVT.